The entry that follows covers one T cell receptor (beta chain) sequence. Its antigen is not known. The PCR was carried out with 60 Vbeta primers and 13 Jbeta primers. Sequencing was performed with immunoSEQ multiplex PCR; in TCRdb, only in-frame clones are kept and a portion is missing. The table shows about 140,000 clones, with around 57% occurring only once. This entry is derived from a study of cytomegalovirus exposure and HLA in healthy donors. Study information: Roughly 80 million unique TCRs from HLA-typed donors made up an early data release. Whole-study findings and limits: Sequence variants that were highly shared formed a cluster that was likely a sequencing artifact. Presence/absence analyses assumed roughly uniform sequencing depth across donors.

Deletions cut 6 bases from V and 4 bases from J, with 9 bases between. CDR3 size: 12 residues. Germline assignment: CDR1 SGHTA and CDR2 FQGNSA. This sequence originates from a male donor in good health and CMV-seronegative. The chain recombines TRBV7-2 with TRBJ2-5; D remains ambiguous. The sequencing input was PBMCs. The CDR3 DNA follows: TGTGCCAGCAGTCGAGCCGGAGAGACCCAGTACTTC. Protein: CASSRAGETQYF.